The TCR beta chain under discussion was sequenced for a study of cytomegalovirus exposure and HLA in healthy donors. With 60 Vbeta and 13 Jbeta primers, the PCR was carried out. Measured with immunoSEQ multiplex PCR; TCRdb has only the in-frame clones, and not every one. The data contain about 130,000 clones, approximately 71% of them singletons. Material for sequencing was PBMCs. The TCR was taken from a woman between 50 and 59 years old in good health and CMV-seronegative.

CDR3 loop: CASSERTSRTGQNTEAFF. In DNA form, the CDR3 reads TGTGCCAGCAGTGAAAGGACCTCCCGGACAGGGCAAAACACTGAAGCTTTCTTT. The V call is TRBV28, the J call TRBJ1-1; 8 bases are shared with TRBD1. V shed 5 bases and J 2 bases; nucleotides not matched to a gene: 16. The CDR3 is 18 amino acids. Germline CDR1 and CDR2: MDHEN and SYDVKM.